This T cell receptor (beta chain) was profiled in a study of shared clonotypes between healthy human individuals. The study, taken as a whole, reports: Non-shared clonotypes had lower generation probabilities than those shared by all four donors. Though the depth was large, rarefaction showed that sorted-subset sequencing was incomplete. Only blood samples were collected, and tissue repertoires likely differ.

Germline V gives CDR1 SNHLY, CDR2 FYNNEI. CDR3 length: 15 amino acids. Trimming took off 6 bases at V and 3 bases at J, with 16 bases between the two ends. Produced via immunoSEQ multiplex PCR; TCRdb's table is partial and in-frame only. The sample yields about 1 million clones, under 80% seen once. Concerning this clone: What it recognizes is unknown.

This TCR derives from a man aged 18 to 35 in good health. The V call is TRBV2, the J call TRBJ2-3; D possibly corresponds to TRBD1 (6 bases). The sample was memory CD4+ T cells sorted from blood. Subset in this sample: CD45RA-negative fraction. The CDR3 sequence is CASSPWTAETDTQYF. DNA of the CDR3: TGTGCCAGCAGCCCCTGGACAGCGGAGACAGATACGCAGTATTTT.